The 16 T cell receptor beta chains listed next were all sequenced from one sample in a study of blood T cell repertoires in COVID-19. The method was immunoSEQ multiplex PCR; TCRdb's version includes in-frame clones alone and lacks a portion of them. The sample consists of 97,000 or so clones, around nine tenths of them appearing once. The sample consisted of peripheral blood. All receptors derive from a man between 60 and 75 years old with acute or convalescent COVID-19.

The rearrangement uses TRBV7-8 and TRBJ1-5, with 7 bases matching TRBD1. The CDR3 loop spans 15 amino acids. Unmatched junction bases numbered 4, after V lost 1 base and J lost 4 bases. The germline V gene encodes CDR1 SGHVS and CDR2 FQNEAQ. Here the CDR3 DNA reads TGTGCCAGCAGCTTAGGGCAGGGGGATAATCAGCCCCAGCATTTT. Its translation is CASSLGQGDNQPQHF. The full variable domain, with the rest looked up from reference TRBV7-8 and TRBJ1-5, is GAGVSQSPRYKVAKRGQDVALRCDPISGHVSLFWYQQALGQGPEFLTYFQNEAQLDKSGLPSDRFFAERPEGSVSTLKIQRTQQEDSAVYLCASSLGQGDNQPQHFGDGTRLSIL.

J is TRBJ2-3 and V is TRBV5-8; a weak D match, TRBD2 (5 bases). V shed 0 bases and J shed 0 bases, with 14 bases lying between them. This CDR3 region has 17 residues. The V gene's germline CDR1 is SGHTS and CDR2 YDEGEE. For the CDR3, the DNA is TGTGCCAGCAGCTTGGGTCGAGGGTTGGGGAGCACAGATACGCAGTATTTT. Protein sequence: CASSLGRGLGSTDTQYF. Full variable domain (rest looked up from reference TRBV5-8 and TRBJ2-3): EAGVTQSPTHLIKTRGQQATLRCSPISGHTSVYWYQQALGLGLQFLLWYDEGEERNRGNFPPRFSGRQFPNYSSELNVNALELEDSALYLCASSLGRGLGSTDTQYFGPGTRLTVL.

The chain is built from TRBV7-2 and TRBJ1-1; D is uncertain. The CDR3 is 14 residues long. The V gene's germline CDR1 is SGHTA and CDR2 FQGNSA. Trimming pared 1 base from V and 3 bases from J, leaving 9 bases between. The CDR3 DNA follows: TGTGCCAGCAGCTTAGACGGGTTAGACACTGAAGCTTTCTTT. This codes for CASSLDGLDTEAFF.

This clone was observed once. The chain combines TRBV15 with TRBJ1-1, with TRBD1 matching 7 bases. Germline CDR1 reads LNHNV; CDR2 reads YYDKDF (reference sequence). Trimming cost V 3 bases and J 11 bases; bases outside gene matches: 12. The CDR3 length is 14 residues. For the CDR3, the DNA is TGTGCCACCAGCAGGATCCTAGGAGACAGGGATGCTTTCTTT. This gives the protein CATSRILGDRDAFF.

The J gene is TRBJ2-3, the V gene TRBV24-1, with 7 positions matching TRBD2. V lost 9 bases, J lost 3 bases, and 11 bases stayed unmatched. The germline gives CDR1 KGHDR, CDR2 SFDVKD. The CDR3 is 15 residues long. The CDR3 protein is CATAESSGETDTQYF. In DNA, the CDR3 is TGTGCCACCGCCGAGTCGAGCGGGGAGACAGATACGCAGTATTTT.

The rearrangement joins TRBV30 to TRBJ1-2, with D unresolved. The CDR3 is 13 residues long. Looked up from germline, CDR1 is GTSNPN and CDR2 is SVGIG (reference sequence). Between the trimmed V and J ends, which lost 4 bases and 4 bases, there was a span of 13 bases. The CDR3 bases are TGTGCCTGGACTACAAGCGGCAGCTATGGCTACACCTTC. Translating gives CAWTTSGSYGYTF.

This clone has only a few counts. The chain combines TRBV7-9 with TRBJ2-7; 8 bases are a match to TRBD1. Germline CDR1 reads SEHNR; CDR2 reads FQNEAQ (reference sequence). CDR3 size: 14 residues. The V segment lost 2 bases and the J segment 5 bases; nucleotides outside the gene matches: 5. The DNA of the CDR3 is TGTGCCAGCAGCTTACGACAGGGGTTCGACGAGCAGTACTTC. Amino acid sequence: CASSLRQGFDEQYF.

The J gene is TRBJ1-6, the V gene TRBV6-5, with 10 nucleotides matching TRBD1. CDR1 is MNHEY, CDR2 SVGAGI, per germline. The trim removed 6 bases at V and 7 bases at J, leaving 3 bases unmatched. The CDR3 totals 14 residues. The CDR3 loop reads CASSPGQGNSPLHF. CDR3 coding DNA: TGTGCCAGCAGCCCGGGACAGGGGAATTCACCCCTCCACTTT.

V usage is TRBV7-9 and J usage is TRBJ1-2; 8 bases are a match to TRBD1. V dropped 5 bases and J dropped 3; count of bases not matched to a gene: 5. This CDR3 is 14 amino acids long. Germline CDR1 and CDR2: SEHNR and FQNEAQ (reference sequence). The CDR3 here is CASSPGTGDYGYTF. Here the CDR3 DNA reads TGTGCCAGCAGCCCCGGGACAGGCGACTATGGCTACACCTTC.

The V and J genes are TRBV19 and TRBJ1-2; TRBD1 is a possible D gene (6 bases). The germline CDR1 and CDR2 sequences are LNHDA and SQIVND (reference sequence). The CDR3 totals 15 residues. V dropped 7 bases and J dropped 4 bases, with 19 bases sitting between them. CDR3 DNA sequence: TGTGCCAGTACCAACAGGGCCGAGTTCCCCTATGGCTACACCTTC. It is translated as CASTNRAEFPYGYTF.

The V and J genes are TRBV18 and TRBJ2-5, with D hard to call. Germline V CDR1 and CDR2: KGHSH, LQKENI. Trimming took off 3 bases at V and 1 base at J, with 12 bases between the two ends. The CDR3 has 15 amino acids. Here the CDR3 reads CASSPPAGRQETQYF. The DNA for the CDR3 is TGTGCCAGCTCACCCCCAGCAGGCCGCCAAGAGACCCAGTACTTC.

The CDR3 spells CASSLERGLGGYTF. The CDR3 region has the DNA TGTGCCAGCAGCTTGGAACGGGGTCTTGGGGGCTACACCTTC. V is TRBV5-6 and J is TRBJ1-2; D gene unclear. Trimming removed 0 bases from V and 8 bases from J, with 14 bases in between. This CDR3 contains 14 residues. Germline assignment: CDR1 SGHDT and CDR2 YYEEEE.

The chain joins TRBV30 to TRBJ1-4; no firm D call. The CDR3 has 13 residues. Per germline, CDR1 GTSNPN and CDR2 SVGIG (reference sequence). The V end was cut by 1 base, the J end by 5 bases, with 8 bases between. The CDR3 coding sequence is TGTGCCTGGAGTGAATCCCTAAATGAAAAACTGTTTTTT. As protein: CAWSESLNEKLFF.

This rearrangement joins TRBV5-6 to TRBJ2-7; D is ambiguous. The CDR3 contains 12 residues. Trimming removed 5 bases from V and 3 bases from J, with 9 bases in between. CDR1 and CDR2 (germline): SGHDT, YYEEEE. Written as DNA, the CDR3 is TGTGCCAGCAGTATGGGCAGCTACGAGCAGTACGTC. Its protein is CASSMGSYEQYV.

The chain recombines TRBV19 with TRBJ1-1; possible D gene TRBD1, 5 bases. The CDR3 extends over 13 amino acids. In germline, CDR1 is LNHDA, CDR2 SQIVND (reference sequence). The V gene lost 6 bases and the J gene lost 1 base, with 9 bases spanning the gap. The CDR3 reads CASRPDTNTEAFF. The CDR3 nucleotides read TGTGCCAGTAGACCGGACACGAACACTGAAGCTTTCTTT.

The chain combines TRBV7-9 with TRBJ1-1; 9 bases agree with TRBD1. The CDR3 is 18 amino acids. Looked up from germline, CDR1 is SEHNR and CDR2 is FQNEAQ (reference sequence). V lost 5 bases, J lost 2 bases, and 15 bases stayed unmatched. The chain's CDR3 is CASSPLTTTGGRNTEAFF. The DNA for the CDR3 is TGTGCCAGCAGCCCTCTAACCACCACAGGGGGCCGAAACACTGAAGCTTTCTTT.